This T cell receptor beta chain is drawn from a study of blood T cell repertoires in COVID-19. In the study overall: Acute-phase and convalescent COVID-19 samples originated in the United States, Italy and Spain. Sample material is recorded as cDNA or gDNA derived from T cells, B-cell-depleted T cells, or PBMCs.

Authors' processing steps: Reference gene primer amplification gave estimated nucleated cell counts. Clones were sequenced by immunoSEQ multiplex PCR, and TCRdb holds only the in-frame ones, with some missing. V, J and clone size derive from that table, while D and trimming were established from the DNA sequence. The table lists under 200,000 clones, 86% of them singletons. Germline trimming cut 6 bases from V and 3 bases from J; bases unmatched to any gene: 14. The CDR3 extends over 17 amino acids. Germline V gene lookup returns CDR1 LNHDA and CDR2 SQIVND (reference sequence). The sequencing sample was made of peripheral blood. This clonotype was obtained from a man aged 55 to 69 with acute or convalescent COVID-19. The chain recombines TRBV19 with TRBJ2-4, with 7 bases lining up with TRBD1. The CDR3 region is CASSSDREWVGKNIQYF. CDR3 bases: TGTGCCAGTAGCAGCGACAGGGAGTGGGTGGGCAAAAACATTCAGTACTTC.